Detailed here is one T cell receptor beta chain. The antigen is undetermined. TCRdb processed the reads anew with MiXCR; each CDR3 protein has one entry. The sample yields some 280,000 distinct CDR3 sequences, roughly 13% seen once. This specimen comes from a study of T cell repertoires in cytomegalovirus infection. The study's findings and limits: In two of eight donors, the top clonotype was HLA-C-restricted CMV-specific.

The CDR3 has 13 residues. V lost 0 bases and J lost 4, with 6 bases in between. Germline V gives CDR1 SGHDN, CDR2 FVKESK. Specimen: PBMCs. The chain uses TRBV14 and TRBJ1-1, with D hard to call. This TCR derives from a human donor in good health (CMV status not recorded). Some clones in this sample may be carry-over from other donors' samples. The CDR3 sequence is CASSQDLSTEAFF. DNA of the CDR3: TGTGCCAGCAGCCAAGACCTAAGCACTGAAGCTTTCTTT.